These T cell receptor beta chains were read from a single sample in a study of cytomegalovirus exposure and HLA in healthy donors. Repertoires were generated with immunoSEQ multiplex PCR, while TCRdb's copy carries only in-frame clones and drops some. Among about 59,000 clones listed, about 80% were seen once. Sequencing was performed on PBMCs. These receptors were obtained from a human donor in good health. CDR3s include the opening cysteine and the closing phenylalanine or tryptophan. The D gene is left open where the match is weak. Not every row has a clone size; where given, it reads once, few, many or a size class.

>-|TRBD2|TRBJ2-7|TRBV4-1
CASKRYPTGRGEPYEQYF
TGCGCCAGCAAAAGATACCCCACCGGGCGGGGGGAACCCTACGAGCAGTACTTC
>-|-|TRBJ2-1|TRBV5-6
CASSFQEGREFF
TGTGCCAGCAGCTTCCAGGAGGGAAGGGAGTTCTTC
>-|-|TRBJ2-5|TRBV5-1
CASSLGQGTQETQYF
TGCGCCAGCAGCTTGGGGCAGGGGACCCAAGAGACCCAGTACTTC
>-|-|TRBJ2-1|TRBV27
CASSLRVYNEQFF
TGTGCCAGCAGTTTAAGAGTGTACAATGAGCAGTTCTTC
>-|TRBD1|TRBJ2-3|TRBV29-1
CSVERGQDTQYF
TGCAGCGTTGAAAGGGGGCAGGATACGCAGTATTTT
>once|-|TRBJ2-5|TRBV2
CASSAGTYQETQYF
TGTGCCAGCAGTGCAGGGACATACCAAGAGACCCAGTACTTC
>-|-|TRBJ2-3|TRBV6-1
CASRTLSTDTQYF
TGTGCCAGCAGGACACTTAGCACAGATACGCAGTATTTT
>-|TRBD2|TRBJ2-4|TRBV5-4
CAGSLVGGNIQYF
TGTGCCGGCAGCTTGGTGGGGGGGAACATTCAGTACTTC
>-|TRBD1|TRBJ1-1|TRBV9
CASSTSTGRFRGSTEAFF
TGTGCCAGCAGCACGTCGACAGGGAGGTTTCGCGGAAGCACTGAAGCTTTCTTT
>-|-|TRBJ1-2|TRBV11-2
CASSFNHQGDGYTF
TGTGCCAGCAGCTTCAACCACCAGGGCGATGGCTACACCTTC
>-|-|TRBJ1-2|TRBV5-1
CASSLGQANYGYTF
TGCGCCAGCAGCTTGGGACAGGCTAACTATGGCTACACCTTC
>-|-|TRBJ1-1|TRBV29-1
CSVDPTGGTEAFF
TGCAGCGTTGACCCGACAGGTGGCACTGAAGCTTTCTTT
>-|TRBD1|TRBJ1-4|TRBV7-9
CASRADRGREKLFF
TGTGCCAGCAGGGCGGACAGGGGGCGAGAAAAACTGTTTTTT
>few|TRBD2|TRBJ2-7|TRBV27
CASSLFGGGSYEQYF
TGTGCCAGCAGTTTATTTGGGGGGGGGTCCTACGAGCAGTACTTC
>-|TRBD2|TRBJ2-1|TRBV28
CASSFPQATSGRDDVSYNEQFF
TGTGCCAGCAGTTTCCCCCAGGCGACTAGCGGGAGGGATGATGTCTCCTACAATGAGCAGTTCTTC
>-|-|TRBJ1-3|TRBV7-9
CSSSLPIRGRAGNTIYF
TGTTCCAGCAGCTTACCGATACGTGGCAGGGCTGGAAACACCATATATTTT
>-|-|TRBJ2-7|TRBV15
CATSRDRGYEQYF
TGTGCCACCAGCAGAGACAGGGGCTACGAGCAGTACTTC
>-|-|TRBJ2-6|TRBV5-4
CASSLDVANLSGANVLTF
TGTGCCAGCAGCTTGGATGTTGCAAACCTATCTGGGGCCAACGTCCTGACTTTC
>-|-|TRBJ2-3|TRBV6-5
CASSYVRGAQYF
TGTGCCAGCAGTTACGTGCGGGGCGCGCAGTATTTT
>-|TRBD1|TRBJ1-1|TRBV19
CASSIFGQGAEAFF
TGTGCCAGTAGTATTTTTGGACAGGGCGCTGAAGCTTTCTTT
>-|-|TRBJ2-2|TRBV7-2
CASSPRSISWNTGELFF
TGTGCCAGCAGCCCCCGGTCAATATCGTGGAACACCGGGGAGCTGTTTTTT
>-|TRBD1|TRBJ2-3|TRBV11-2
CASSLKDRDTDTQYF
TGTGCCAGCAGCTTAAAGGACAGGGACACAGATACGCAGTATTTT
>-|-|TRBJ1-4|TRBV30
CAWDQGRGEKLFF
TGTGCCTGGGACCAGGGCCGTGGTGAAAAACTGTTTTTT
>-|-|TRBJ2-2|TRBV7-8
CASSLAGGPATGELFF
TGTGCCAGCAGCTTAGCAGGAGGACCCGCGACCGGGGAGCTGTTTTTT
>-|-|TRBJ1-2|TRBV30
CAWSPGSNYGYTF
TGTGCCTGGAGTCCCGGTTCTAACTATGGCTACACCTTC
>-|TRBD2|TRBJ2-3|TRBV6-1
CASSIVAGSTDTQYF
TGTGCCAGCAGCATAGTAGCGGGTAGCACAGATACGCAGTATTTT
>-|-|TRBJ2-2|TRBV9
CASSVATGRRTGELFF
TGTGCCAGCAGCGTGGCAACAGGGAGACGGACCGGGGAGCTGTTTTTT
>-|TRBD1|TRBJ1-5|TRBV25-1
CATNRGAGNQPQHF
TGTGCCACCAACAGGGGCGCGGGCAATCAGCCCCAGCATTTT
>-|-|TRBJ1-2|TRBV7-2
CASSFAGRQNHGYTF
TGTGCCAGCAGCTTTGCGGGACGACAGAACCATGGCTACACCTTC
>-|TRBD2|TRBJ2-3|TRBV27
CASSLLHSGGAGDTQYF
TGTGCCAGCAGTTTACTACATAGCGGGGGGGCCGGAGATACGCAGTATTTT
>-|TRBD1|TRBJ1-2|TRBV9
CASSDRQGLGYTF
TGTGCCAGCAGCGATCGACAGGGTCTGGGCTACACCTTC
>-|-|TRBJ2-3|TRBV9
CASSSDGTWDTQYF
TGTGCCAGCAGCAGCGATGGGACATGGGATACGCAGTATTTT
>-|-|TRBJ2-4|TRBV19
CASMMRAGDVQYF
TGTGCCAGTATGATGAGGGCAGGGGACGTTCAGTACTTC
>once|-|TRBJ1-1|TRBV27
CASSFQGNTEAFF
TGTGCCAGCAGTTTTCAGGGGAACACTGAAGCTTTCTTT
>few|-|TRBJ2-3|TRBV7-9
CASSLYRTDTQYF
TGTGCCAGCAGCTTATACCGGACAGATACGCAGTATTTT
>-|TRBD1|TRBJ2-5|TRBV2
CASNTGGVKETQYF
TGTGCCAGCAATACAGGGGGCGTGAAAGAGACCCAGTACTTC
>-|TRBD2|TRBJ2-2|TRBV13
CASSGRNTGELFF
TGTGCCTCTAGCGGACGGAACACCGGGGAGCTGTTTTTT
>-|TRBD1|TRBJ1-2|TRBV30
CAWRGQGSYGYTF
TGTGCCTGGAGGGGACAGGGGTCCTATGGCTACACCTTC
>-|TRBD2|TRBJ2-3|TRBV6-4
CASSERTSGGSDTQYF
TGTGCCAGCAGTGAGAGGACTAGCGGGGGCTCAGATACGCAGTATTTT
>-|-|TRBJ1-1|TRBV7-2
CASSLAREGRAFF
TGTGCCAGCAGCTTAGCGAGGGAAGGGAGGGCTTTCTTT
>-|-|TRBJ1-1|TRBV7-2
CASSLVGNTEAFF
TGTGCCAGCAGCTTGGTCGGGAACACTGAAGCTTTCTTT
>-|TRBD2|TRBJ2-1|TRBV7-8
CASSPTGTSGGNEQFF
TGTGCCAGCAGCCCGACCGGGACTAGCGGGGGTAATGAGCAGTTCTTC
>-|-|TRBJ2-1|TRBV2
CASSEALTGIEQFF
TGTGCCAGCAGTGAAGCGCTTACAGGAATTGAGCAGTTCTTC
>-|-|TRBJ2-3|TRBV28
CASRSSRQSPRSTSTDTQYF
TGTGCCAGCAGGAGTTCTAGACAGTCCCCACGGAGTACTAGCACAGATACGCAGTATTTT
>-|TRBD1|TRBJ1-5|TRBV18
CASSPRDRGSNQPQHF
TGTGCCAGCTCACCGCGAGACAGGGGTTCCAATCAGCCCCAGCATTTT
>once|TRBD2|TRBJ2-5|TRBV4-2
CASSQDLAGSGTQYF
TGTGCCAGCAGCCAAGATCTAGCGGGAAGTGGGACCCAGTACTTC
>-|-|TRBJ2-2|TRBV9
CASSVRTANTGELFF
TGTGCCAGCAGCGTAAGGACAGCTAACACCGGGGAGCTGTTTTTT
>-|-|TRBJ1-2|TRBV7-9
CASSFRGGEYGYTF
TGTGCCAGCAGCTTCCGTGGGGGGGAATATGGCTACACCTTC
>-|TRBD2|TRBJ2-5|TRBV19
CASSILAGVGETQYF
TGTGCCAGTAGTATACTAGCGGGAGTAGGTGAGACCCAGTACTTC
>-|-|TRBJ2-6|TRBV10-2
CASSVGFSGANVLTF
TGCGCCAGCAGTGTGGGCTTCTCTGGGGCCAACGTCCTGACTTTC
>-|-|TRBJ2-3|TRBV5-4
CASSSITGTDTQYF
TGTGCCAGCAGCTCAATAACAGGGACCGATACGCAGTATTTT
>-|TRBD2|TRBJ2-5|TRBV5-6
CARGQKCSGGSQETQYF
TGTGCCAGGGGCCAAAAGTGTAGCGGGGGGTCCCAAGAGACCCAGTACTTC